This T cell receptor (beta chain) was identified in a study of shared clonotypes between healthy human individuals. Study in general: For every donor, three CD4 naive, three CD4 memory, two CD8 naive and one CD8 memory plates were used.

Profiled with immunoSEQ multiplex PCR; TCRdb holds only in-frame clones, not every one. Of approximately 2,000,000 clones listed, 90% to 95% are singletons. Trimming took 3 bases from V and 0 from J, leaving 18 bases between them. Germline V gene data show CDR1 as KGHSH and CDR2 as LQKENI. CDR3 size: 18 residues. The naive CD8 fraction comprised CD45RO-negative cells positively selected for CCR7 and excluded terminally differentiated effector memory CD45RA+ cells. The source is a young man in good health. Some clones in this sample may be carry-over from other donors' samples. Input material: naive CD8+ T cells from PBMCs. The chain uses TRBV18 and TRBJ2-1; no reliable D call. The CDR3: CASSPPTVARYSYNEQFF. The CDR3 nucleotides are TGTGCCAGCTCACCCCCCACGGTGGCTCGGTACTCCTACAATGAGCAGTTCTTC.